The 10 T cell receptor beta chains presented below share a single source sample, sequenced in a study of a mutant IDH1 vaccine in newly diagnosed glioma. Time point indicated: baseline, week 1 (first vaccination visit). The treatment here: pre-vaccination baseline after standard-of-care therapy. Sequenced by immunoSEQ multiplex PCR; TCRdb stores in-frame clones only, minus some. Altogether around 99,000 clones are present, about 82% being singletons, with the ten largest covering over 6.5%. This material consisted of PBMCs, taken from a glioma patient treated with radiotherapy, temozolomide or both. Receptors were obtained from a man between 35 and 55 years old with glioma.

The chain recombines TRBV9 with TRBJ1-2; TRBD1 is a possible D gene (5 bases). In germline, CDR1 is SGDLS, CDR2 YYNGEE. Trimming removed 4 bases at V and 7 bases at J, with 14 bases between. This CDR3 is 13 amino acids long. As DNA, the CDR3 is TGTGCCAGCAGCAGGCCAGGGAGGTCTGGCTACACCTTC. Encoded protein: CASSRPGRSGYTF.

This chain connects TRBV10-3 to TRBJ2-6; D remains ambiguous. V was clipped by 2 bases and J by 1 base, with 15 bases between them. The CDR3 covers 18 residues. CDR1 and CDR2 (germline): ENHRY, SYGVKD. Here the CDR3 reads CAISEMNTVSSGANVLTF. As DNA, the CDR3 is TGTGCCATCAGTGAGATGAACACGGTCTCGTCTGGGGCCAACGTCCTGACTTTC.

CDR3 in amino acids: CATSTPGGGKRNTIYF. For the CDR3, the DNA is TGTGCCACCAGCACTCCCGGGGGCGGCAAAAGAAACACCATATATTTT. This chain connects TRBV15 to TRBJ1-3; D perhaps matches TRBD1 (6 bases). The CDR3 runs to 16 residues. Germline CDR1 LNHNV, CDR2 YYDKDF (reference sequence). The V gene lost 4 bases and the J gene lost 5 bases, with 18 bases spanning the gap.

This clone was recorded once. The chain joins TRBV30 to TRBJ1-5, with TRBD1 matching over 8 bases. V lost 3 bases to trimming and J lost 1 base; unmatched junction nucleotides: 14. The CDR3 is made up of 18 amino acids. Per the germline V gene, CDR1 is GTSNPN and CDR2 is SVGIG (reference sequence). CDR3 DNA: TGTGCCTGGAGGGAGGGGAGGACAGGGACGAAGAGCAATCAGCCCCAGCATTTT. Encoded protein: CAWREGRTGTKSNQPQHF.

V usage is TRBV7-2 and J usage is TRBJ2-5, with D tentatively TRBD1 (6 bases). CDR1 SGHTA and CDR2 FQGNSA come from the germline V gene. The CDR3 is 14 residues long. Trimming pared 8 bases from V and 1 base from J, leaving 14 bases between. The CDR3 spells CASARGSAQETQYF. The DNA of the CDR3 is TGTGCCAGCGCAAGGGGGTCAGCCCAAGAGACCCAGTACTTC.

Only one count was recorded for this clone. This CDR3 reads CASSRTGLNTGELFF. The DNA for the CDR3 is TGTGCCAGCAGCAGGACAGGGCTAAACACCGGGGAGCTGTTTTTT. The chain links TRBV6-1 to TRBJ2-2, with 8 bases matching TRBD1. J was trimmed by 2 bases and V by 6 bases; bases with no gene match: 5. The V gene's germline CDR1 is MNHNS and CDR2 SASEGT. CDR3 length: 15 residues.

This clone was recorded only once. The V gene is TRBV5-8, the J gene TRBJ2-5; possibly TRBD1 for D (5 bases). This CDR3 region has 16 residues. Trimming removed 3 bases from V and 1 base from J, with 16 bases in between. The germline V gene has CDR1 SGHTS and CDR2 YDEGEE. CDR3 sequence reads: CASSSLQQEIQETQYF. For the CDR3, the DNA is TGTGCCAGCAGCTCCCTCCAACAGGAGATCCAAGAGACCCAGTACTTC.

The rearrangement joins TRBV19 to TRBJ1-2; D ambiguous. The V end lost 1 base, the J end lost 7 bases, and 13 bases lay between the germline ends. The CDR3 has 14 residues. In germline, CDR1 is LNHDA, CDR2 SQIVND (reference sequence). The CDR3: CASSIGATTSGYTF. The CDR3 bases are TGTGCCAGTAGTATAGGGGCGACTACAAGTGGCTACACCTTC.

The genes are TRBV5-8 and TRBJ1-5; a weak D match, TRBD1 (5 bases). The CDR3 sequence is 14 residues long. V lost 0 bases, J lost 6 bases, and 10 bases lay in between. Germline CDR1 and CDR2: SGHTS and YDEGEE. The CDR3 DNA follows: TGTGCCAGCAGCTTGGGTAAGACAGTTCAGCCCCAGCATTTT. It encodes CASSLGKTVQPQHF.

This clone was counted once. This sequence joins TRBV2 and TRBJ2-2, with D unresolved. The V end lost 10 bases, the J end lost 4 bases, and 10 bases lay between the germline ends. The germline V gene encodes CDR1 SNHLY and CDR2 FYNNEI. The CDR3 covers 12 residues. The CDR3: CAIVGFTGELFF. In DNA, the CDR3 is TGTGCCATCGTGGGCTTCACCGGGGAGCTGTTTTTT.